Below, 21 T cell receptor beta chains from the same sample are listed, as sequenced in a study of metastatic and nonmetastatic thyroid tumors. TCRdb re-processed the PCR reads through MiXCR. The data contain about 15,000 clones, roughly 25% of them singletons. Nobody among the patients had been given any treatment before thyroid surgery. The source material was tumor tissue. The source is a female donor with papillary thyroid cancer or a benign thyroid nodule (not recorded which). Some clones in this sample may be carry-over from other donors' samples.

The sample holds many counts of this clone. This chain connects TRBV20-1 to TRBJ2-1; 8 bases fit TRBD1. This CDR3 has 13 amino acids. Germline V gives CDR1 DFQATT, CDR2 SNEGSKA (reference sequence). With 3 bases clipped from V and 7 bases from J, the junction kept 5 bases outside the gene matches. DNA of the CDR3: TGCAGTGCTAGCCGACAGGGGAGGAATGAGCAGTTCTTC. This encodes CSASRQGRNEQFF.

This clone was recorded at least ten times. This sequence joins TRBV11-2 and TRBJ1-2; 10 bases match TRBD1. V gave up 1 base and J gave up 6 bases; unmatched junction bases: 11. The V gene's germline CDR1 is SGHAT and CDR2 FQNNGV. This CDR3 spans 17 amino acids. The CDR3 DNA is TGTGCCAGCAGCTTAGGGGGACAGGGGTCTGTAGCACATGGCTACACCTTC. As protein: CASSLGGQGSVAHGYTF.

Note on this clone: Within the sample, other DNA sequences also encode this same CDR3. The V and J genes are TRBV9 and TRBJ2-2; TRBD2 matches 8 bases. J was trimmed by 8 bases and V by 1 base; bases with no gene match: 7. There are 15 residues in the CDR3. Germline assignment: CDR1 SGDLS and CDR2 YYNGEE. The CDR3 DNA reads TGTGCCAGCAGCGTAAACGGGGGGGCAACAGGGGAGCTGTTTTTT. This codes for CASSVNGGATGELFF.

By sample share, this clone is medium-sized. The chain combines TRBV7-8 with TRBJ1-5; D is perhaps TRBD1 (5 bases). Trimming removed 3 bases from V and 7 bases from J, with 13 bases in between. This CDR3 contains 14 residues. CDR1 and CDR2 (germline): SGHVS, FQNEAQ. The CDR3 here is CASSLPGNGQPQHF. The CDR3 DNA sequence: TGTGCCAGCAGCTTGCCAGGGAATGGACAGCCCCAGCATTTT. Full variable domain (outside the CDR3, taken from reference TRBV7-8 and TRBJ1-5): GAGVSQSPRYKVAKRGQDVALRCDPISGHVSLFWYQQALGQGPEFLTYFQNEAQLDKSGLPSDRFFAERPEGSVSTLKIQRTQQEDSAVYLCASSLPGNGQPQHFGDGTRLSIL.

This clone was recorded a few times. The chain carries TRBV27 and TRBJ2-3; 9 bases align to TRBD1. The CDR3 is 18 amino acids. V lost 0 bases and J lost 4; bases outside the gene matches: 11. The germline V gene encodes CDR1 MNHEY and CDR2 SMNVEV (reference sequence). The CDR3 sequence: CASSLSGTGLSVADTQYF. The CDR3 DNA reads TGTGCCAGCAGTTTATCTGGGACAGGGCTCTCTGTTGCAGATACGCAGTATTTT.

Judged by abundance, this clone is medium-sized. This chain links TRBV30 with TRBJ1-6; weak D call: TRBD1 (5 bases). The germline V and J ends were trimmed by 4 bases and 8 bases, with 12 bases remaining between them. This CDR3 spans 13 amino acids. Germline CDR1 is GTSNPN and CDR2 is SVGIG (reference sequence). CDR3 protein: CAWKVTVDSPLHF. Here the CDR3 DNA reads TGTGCCTGGAAGGTGACAGTAGATTCACCCCTCCACTTT.

A word on this clone: At one boundary the junction diverges from the germline segment, which might be a read error. The rearrangement uses TRBV6-2 or TRBV6-3 and TRBJ2-7; 7 nucleotides agree with TRBD2. This CDR3 region has 13 residues. From germline, CDR1 is MNHEY and CDR2 SVGEGT. CDR3 sequence: CASSSTSAGEHYF. CDR3 sequence (DNA): TGTGCCAGCAGTTCCACTAGCGCTGGGGAGCATTACTTC.

Remarks on this clone: Other nucleotide sequences in the sample specify the same CDR3. This chain joins TRBV5-1 and TRBJ2-3, with TRBD2 matching 11 bases. The CDR3 runs 14 residues. V was pared by 5 bases and J by 15 bases, with 14 bases of the junction left unmatched. Germline V gene lookup returns CDR1 SGHRS and CDR2 YFSETQ. The CDR3 spells CASRGLADTDTLYF. CDR3 nucleotides: TGCGCCAGCAGGGGACTAGCGGACACAGATACGCTTTATTTT.

Ten or more counts support this clone. The chain employs TRBV7-3 and TRBJ2-3, with 9 positions matching TRBD2. The CDR3 spans 14 residues. The germline V gene encodes CDR1 SGHTA and CDR2 FQGTGA. The junction had 5 bases not matched to a gene; V was cut back by 5 bases and J by 5 bases. The CDR3 DNA reads TGTGCCAGCAGCCCGGGACTAGCAATAGATACGCAGTATTTT. Its protein product is CASSPGLAIDTQYF.

With respect to this clone: Germline and junction disagree at one end, which may indicate a read error. This chain joins TRBV7-6 and TRBJ2-1, with 8 bases fitting TRBD2. The length of the CDR3 is 18 residues. Germline V gene lookup returns CDR1 SGHVS and CDR2 FNYEAQ. The CDR3 nucleotides are TGTGCTAGCAGCTTAGGTATCCCGGTAGCGGGGCCTAACAATGAGCAGTTCTTC. It codes for CASSLGIPVAGPNNEQFF.

The V and J genes are TRBV30 and TRBJ1-1; no definite D call. The germline V gene has CDR1 GTSNPN and CDR2 SVGIG (reference sequence). The CDR3 runs 12 residues. V shed 2 bases and J shed 4 bases, with 8 bases lying between them. CDR3 nucleotide sequence: TGTGCCTGGAGTTTCCGGAGCACTGAAGCTTTCTTT. Its protein is CAWSFRSTEAFF.

With regard to this clone: A junction boundary mismatches the germline segment, possibly from a read error. The chain carries TRBV15 and TRBJ2-1; either TRBD1 or TRBD2 may fit D (6 bases each). CDR1 is LNHNV, CDR2 YYDKDF, per germline (reference sequence). The CDR3 is made up of 16 amino acids. The CDR3 DNA follows: TGTGCCACCATCAGAGTGTCCGGGGGCGGTGGCAATGAGCAGTTCTTC. Amino acid sequence: CATIRVSGGGGNEQFF.

Concerning this clone: The conserved final phenylalanine or tryptophan is absent from the CDR3, which likely points to a read error. This sequence joins TRBV18 and TRBJ1-1, with TRBD1 as a possible D gene (5 bases). The V gene's germline CDR1 is KGHSH and CDR2 LQKENI. The CDR3 has 13 amino acids. Between the trimmed V and J ends, which lost 2 bases and 1 base, there was a span of 5 bases. CDR3 DNA: TGTGCCAGCTCACCAGGGGCGAACACTGAAGCTTTCCAT. This encodes CASSPGANTEAFH.

This clone was seen once. V is TRBV29-1 and J is TRBJ2-5; the match to TRBD1 covers 8 bases. The J segment lost 5 bases and the V segment lost 7 bases, leaving 6 bases of the junction unmatched. Per germline, CDR1 SQVTM and CDR2 ANQGSEA. The CDR3 is 12 amino acids. For the CDR3, the DNA is TGCAGCGCAGGAGGACAGGGTGAGACCCAGTACTTC. Translation gives CSAGGQGETQYF.

This clone was counted at least ten times. This chain links TRBV6-4 with TRBJ1-2; D perhaps matches TRBD1 (6 bases). The V end lost 4 bases, the J end lost 4 bases, and 28 bases lay between the germline ends. CDR1 MRHNA and CDR2 SNTAGT come from the germline V gene. This CDR3 spans 19 amino acids. The CDR3 reads CASSGLWDPGHRSTYGYTF. CDR3 bases: TGTGCCAGCAGTGGGTTATGGGATCCGGGACACCGGTCGACCTATGGCTACACCTTC.

The chain recombines TRBV20-1 with TRBJ2-7; D remains ambiguous. Trimming pared 0 bases from V and 2 bases from J, leaving 8 bases between. The CDR3 is 13 residues long. Germline V CDR1 and CDR2: DFQATT, SNEGSKA (reference sequence). The DNA for the CDR3 is TGCAGTGCTAGAGAATCGGGTACCTACGAGCAGTACTTC. Amino acids: CSARESGTYEQYF.

V and J are TRBV5-1 and TRBJ2-2, with D possibly TRBD2 on 6 matching bases. CDR1 SGHRS and CDR2 YFSETQ come from the germline V gene. The V and J ends lost 2 bases and 0 bases respectively, with 14 bases between them. The CDR3 covers 17 residues. DNA for the CDR3: TGCGCCAGCAGCTTTCGGAGAGCGGGCCCGAACACCGGGGAGCTGTTTTTT. The encoded protein is CASSFRRAGPNTGELFF.

The V gene is TRBV7-2, the J gene TRBJ2-3; TRBD2 might be the D (5 bases). From germline, CDR1 is SGHTA and CDR2 FQGNSA. V was pared by 7 bases and J by 4 bases, with 15 bases between. The CDR3 sequence is 14 residues long. CDR3 loop: CASISGVAPDTQYF. The CDR3 DNA follows: TGTGCCAGCATCTCCGGGGTGGCGCCAGATACGCAGTATTTT.

The V and J genes are TRBV4-2 and TRBJ2-4, with 8 positions matching TRBD2. The CDR3 has 15 amino acids. Germline V gives CDR1 LGHNA, CDR2 YNFKEQ. The V gene end was trimmed by 0 bases and the J gene end by 6 bases; junction bases not matched to a gene: 4. CDR3 amino acids: CASSQESGRGNIQYF. The CDR3 DNA reads TGTGCCAGCAGCCAAGAATCCGGGAGGGGAAACATTCAGTACTTC.

This clone was seen repeatedly, ten times or more. The V gene is TRBV27, the J gene TRBJ1-5; 8 bases align to TRBD1. CDR1 and CDR2 from the germline V gene are MNHEY and SMNVEV (reference sequence). Germline trimming cut 5 bases from V and 0 bases from J; bases unmatched to any gene: 6. The CDR3 contains 16 residues. CDR3 region: CASSPIGQGSNQPQHF. DNA for the CDR3: TGTGCCAGCAGTCCCATCGGACAGGGTAGCAATCAGCCCCAGCATTTT.

This chain connects TRBV13 to TRBJ1-5; TRBD1 agrees at 8 bases. CDR3 length: 15 amino acids. Germline CDR1 PRHDT, CDR2 FYEKMQ (reference sequence). V lost 0 bases and J lost 5; bases outside the gene matches: 3. The chain's CDR3 is CASSLGGQGDQPQHF. CDR3 coding DNA: TGTGCCAGCAGCTTAGGTGGACAGGGCGATCAGCCCCAGCATTTT.